The text below deals with one TCR beta chain. Its matching antigen is unknown. Trimming stripped 0 bases from V and 0 bases from J, with 12 bases between. CDR3 length: 17 residues. CDR1 LNHDA and CDR2 SQIVND come from the germline V gene (reference sequence). This was a survey-level run. TCRdb keeps only in-frame clones here, not all; method: immunoSEQ multiplex PCR. The repertoire holds tens of thousands of clones, with over 80% as singletons. The data were taken from a study of pediatric ulcerative colitis. Study results and caveats: Ulcerative colitis patients shared more blood-rectal clones than controls. Acute severe colitis showed lower rectal diversity from clonal expansions.

The chain links TRBV19 to TRBJ2-4, with D perhaps matching TRBD2 (6 bases). The source is a boy aged 5-17 years who was a control in a study of pediatric ulcerative colitis. Sequencing was carried out using blood. CDR3: CASSIDRTTLAKNIQYF. The CDR3 nucleotides are TGTGCCAGTAGTATAGATAGGACTACCCTAGCCAAAAACATTCAGTACTTC.